The 17 T cell receptor beta chains presented below share a single source sample, sequenced in a study of beta chain features in type 1 diabetes. Reverse transcription of all isolated RNA meant that expressed TCRB transcripts were sequenced. Clones were read by immunoSEQ multiplex PCR, and TCRdb kept only the in-frame ones, dropping some. The sample has about 270,000 clones; roughly 13% are singletons. Sequencing was performed on naive CD4+ T cells from blood. These receptor sequences come from a woman aged 40 to 50 in good health.

This clone was picked up a small number of times. CDR3: CASVPTSGTDTQYF. CDR3 DNA sequence: TGTGCCAGCGTTCCAACTAGCGGCACAGATACGCAGTATTTT. V usage is TRBV6-6 and J usage is TRBJ2-3; 7 positions agree with TRBD2. Germline V lookup: CDR1 MNHNY, CDR2 SVGAGI (reference sequence). The CDR3 loop spans 14 amino acids. V lost 8 bases to trimming and J lost 1 base; unmatched junction nucleotides: 6.

The rearrangement links TRBV7-2 to TRBJ2-3; D perhaps matches TRBD1 (6 bases). V lost 2 bases and J lost 2, with 11 bases in between. Germline V lookup: CDR1 SGHTA, CDR2 FQGNSA. The CDR3 has 15 residues. As DNA, the CDR3 is TGTGCCAGCAGCTTAAGTGGACAGTCCACAGATACGCAGTATTTT. Its protein product is CASSLSGQSTDTQYF.

This clone has a handful of counts. The chain uses TRBV15 and TRBJ2-1; 8 bases are shared with TRBD2. Looked up from germline, CDR1 is LNHNV and CDR2 is YYDKDF (reference sequence). The CDR3 consists of 15 residues. Unmatched junction bases numbered 3, after V lost 3 bases and J lost 2 bases. The CDR3, as DNA: TGTGCCACCAGCAGGTCGGGGGGGCCCTACAATGAGCAGTTCTTC. Translating gives CATSRSGGPYNEQFF.

This clone was counted a few times. This sequence joins TRBV7-2 and TRBJ1-2; D may be TRBD1 (6 bases). This CDR3 is 16 amino acids long. The germline V gene has CDR1 SGHTA and CDR2 FQGNSA. The V end was cut by 5 bases, the J end by 2 bases, with 18 bases between. CDR3 protein: CASSRDTGTINYGYTF. The CDR3 coding sequence is TGTGCCAGCAGCCGCGACACCGGGACAATAAACTATGGCTACACCTTC.

The V call is TRBV18, the J call TRBJ2-5; 11 bases line up with TRBD1. CDR3 length equals 15 residues. Germline CDR1 KGHSH, CDR2 LQKENI. The junction had 2 bases not matched to a gene; V was cut back by 3 bases and J by 2 bases. CDR3 sequence (DNA): TGTGCCAGCTCACCGGGACAGGGGGTTCAAGAGACCCAGTACTTC. Residues: CASSPGQGVQETQYF. Complete variable domain (other parts from reference TRBV18 and TRBJ2-5): NAGVMQNPRHLVRRRGQEARLRCSPMKGHSHVYWYRQLPEEGLKFMVYLQKENIIDESGMPKERFSAEFPKEGPSILRIQQVVRGDSAAYFCASSPGQGVQETQYFGPGTRLLVL.

To note about this clone: One end of the junction does not line up with germline, which may come from a read error. The chain has TRBV7-7 and TRBJ2-5, with D possibly matching TRBD2 (7 bases). The CDR3 totals 15 residues. Germline V gene data show CDR1 as SSHAT and CDR2 as FNYEAQ (reference sequence). CDR3 sequence reads: CASSFGGHLQETQYF. The CDR3 bases are TGTGCTAGCAGCTTCGGGGGGCACCTTCAAGAGACCCAGTACTTC.

The chain links TRBV19 to TRBJ2-7; TRBD1 matches 8 bases. CDR1 is LNHDA, CDR2 SQIVND, per germline (reference sequence). V was clipped by 6 bases and J by 3 bases; unmatched bases: 4. This CDR3 contains 13 residues. The CDR3 sequence: CASRDRGLYEQYF. The CDR3 DNA follows: TGTGCCAGTAGAGACAGGGGTCTCTACGAGCAGTACTTC.

The genes are TRBV19 and TRBJ1-1; a possible D gene is TRBD1 (6 bases). Between the trimmed V and J ends, which lost 6 bases and 2 bases, there was a span of 19 bases. Germline V gene sequence: CDR1 LNHDA, CDR2 SQIVND (reference sequence). The CDR3 extends over 16 amino acids. CDR3 residues: CASSERRGGGNTEAFF. The CDR3 nucleotides read TGTGCCAGTAGCGAACGTCGGGGGGGCGGAAACACTGAAGCTTTCTTT.

The chain has TRBV2 and TRBJ2-3, with D unclear. CDR1 is SNHLY and CDR2 is FYNNEI in the germline V gene. There are 18 residues in the CDR3. V was shortened by 6 bases and J by 2 bases, with 24 bases between the two germline ends. This CDR3 reads CASRRPQTLVTPTDTQYF. CDR3 nucleotide sequence: TGTGCCAGCAGAAGGCCCCAAACCCTAGTAACCCCCACAGATACGCAGTATTTT.

This chain uses TRBV6-6 with TRBJ2-5, with 8 bases identical to TRBD2. The CDR3 sequence is 15 residues long. Germline trimming cut 5 bases from V and 2 bases from J; bases unmatched to any gene: 7. Germline lookup yields CDR1 MNHNY and CDR2 SVGAGI (reference sequence). CDR3: CASSTPGTRQETQYF. DNA for the CDR3: TGTGCCAGCAGTACGCCCGGGACTAGACAAGAGACCCAGTACTTC.

The chain links TRBV29-1 to TRBJ2-7, with no clear D. Germline V CDR1 and CDR2: SQVTM, ANQGSEA. V was clipped by 4 bases and J by 0 bases, with 10 bases between them. The CDR3 runs 13 residues. CDR3 sequence: CSVGRLNSYEQYF. The CDR3 bases are TGCAGCGTTGGCAGATTAAACTCCTACGAGCAGTACTTC.

The V call is TRBV4-1, the J call TRBJ1-2, with 9 bases matching TRBD1. V was pared by 4 bases and J by 3 bases, with 6 bases of the junction left unmatched. The CDR3 loop spans 15 amino acids. CDR1 and CDR2 from the germline V gene are MGHRA and YSYEKL. Here the CDR3 reads CASSPRTGADYGYTF. In nucleotides, the CDR3 is TGCGCCAGCAGCCCCCGGACAGGGGCCGACTATGGCTACACCTTC.

The chain carries TRBV13 and TRBJ2-5, with a tentative D call TRBD2 (7 bases). The CDR3 runs 14 residues. V dropped 7 bases and J dropped 4 bases, with 16 bases sitting between them. Germline lookup yields CDR1 PRHDT and CDR2 FYEKMQ (reference sequence). The DNA of the CDR3 is TGTGCCAGCATGGAAGGGGGGGTAGGAGAGACCCAGTACTTC. Translated, it gives CASMEGGVGETQYF.

This clone was counted a few times. The chain carries TRBV5-1 and TRBJ2-3; 11 nucleotides line up with TRBD2. Germline V CDR1 and CDR2: SGHRS, YFSETQ. The length of the CDR3 is 16 residues. Losses at the gene ends were 7 bases for V and 8 bases for J; bases not matched to a gene: 15. CDR3 sequence reads: CASAPQLAGGTITQYF. DNA of the CDR3: TGCGCCAGCGCGCCCCAGTTAGCGGGGGGGACGATTACGCAGTATTTT. Full variable domain (rest looked up from reference TRBV5-1 and TRBJ2-3): KAGVTQTPRYLIKTRGQQVTLSCSPISGHRSVSWYQQTPGQGLQFLFEYFSETQRNKGNFPGRFSGRQFSNSRSEMNVSTLELGDSALYLCASAPQLAGGTITQYFGPGTRLTVL.

This chain joins TRBV4-1 and TRBJ1-5, with 7 bases matching TRBD1. V gave up 0 bases and J gave up 6 bases; unmatched junction bases: 5. This CDR3 region has 15 residues. Germline V gene data show CDR1 as MGHRA and CDR2 as YSYEKL. In DNA, the CDR3 is TGCGCCAGCAGCCAAGATAGGCCAGGGGGTCAGCCCCAGCATTTT. This sequence encodes CASSQDRPGGQPQHF.

The CDR3 DNA is TGTGCCAGCAGCAAAGAGCCGACGGGGGGCTACACCTTC. Its translation is CASSKEPTGGYTF. This rearrangement joins TRBV21-1 to TRBJ1-2. TRBV21-1 is listed as a pseudogene. This CDR3 has 13 residues.

V usage is TRBV6-1 and J usage is TRBJ2-6; D remains ambiguous. The CDR3 loop spans 12 amino acids. The ends were cut back, 8 bases at V and 1 base at J, with 3 bases in the middle. The germline V gene encodes CDR1 MNHNS and CDR2 SASEGT. CDR3 protein: CASSSGANVLTF. The CDR3 DNA is TGTGCCAGCTCGTCTGGGGCCAACGTCCTGACTTTC.